A single sample is the source of the 5 T cell receptor beta chains below, sequenced in a study of blood T cell repertoires in COVID-19 (dated by TCRdb to the early 2020s). The library was built by means of the immunoSEQ multiplex PCR assay. TCRdb took this table from immuneACCESS and kept in-frame rearrangements with V and J called. Such tables lack part of the clones; where checked against another copy, unresolved V genes explain under half of the gap, and the rest is unexplained. This sample comprises about 440,000 clones, around 88% of them detected only once. In total, the top ten clones hold around 13% of the sample. The specimen sequenced was peripheral blood. Receptor source: a woman in her 50s with COVID-19, enrolled during active disease.

V gene TRBV19 combines with J gene TRBJ1-3; D uncertain. This CDR3 is built from 16 residues. Trimming shortened V by 6 bases and J by 0 bases, and 15 bases separated the two germline ends. Looked up from germline, CDR1 is LNHDA and CDR2 is SQIVND (reference sequence). The CDR3 DNA follows: TGTGCCAGTAGCCTCGGACTGCCTTTCTCTGGAAACACCATATATTTT. This translates into CASSLGLPFSGNTIYF. Full variable domain (missing parts from reference TRBV19 and TRBJ1-3): DGGITQSPKYLFRKEGQNVTLSCEQNLNHDAMYWYRQDPGQGLRLIYYSQIVNDFQKGDIAEGYSVSREKKESFPLTVTSAQKNPTAFYLCASSLGLPFSGNTIYFGEGSWLTVV.

This chain links TRBV7-9 with TRBJ1-4; 9 positions agree with TRBD1. There are 15 residues in the CDR3. The trim removed 5 bases at V and 8 bases at J, leaving 9 bases unmatched. CDR1 is SEHNR and CDR2 is FQNEAQ in the germline V gene (reference sequence). The CDR3 coding sequence is TGTGCCAGCAGCCGACCGACAGGGGGGAGGGAAAAACTGTTTTTT. This sequence encodes CASSRPTGGREKLFF. The whole variable domain, remainder taken from reference TRBV7-9 and TRBJ1-4, is DTGVSQNPRHKITKRGQNVTFRCDPISEHNRLYWYRQTLGQGPEFLTYFQNEAQLEKSRLLSDRFSAERPKGSFSTLEIQRTEQGDSAMYLCASSRPTGGREKLFFGSGTQLSVL.

This clone was recorded once. This sequence joins TRBV25-1 and TRBJ1-1; D is undetermined. The CDR3 extends over 12 amino acids. Germline CDR1 is MGHDK and CDR2 is SYGVNS. V lost 6 bases to trimming and J lost 8 bases, with 13 bases between them. The CDR3 is CASSRQPAEAFF. CDR3 bases: TGTGCCAGCAGCAGACAACCCGCGGAAGCTTTCTTT.

The rearrangement links TRBV29-1 to TRBJ2-3, with 10 bases identical to TRBD2. The trim removed 4 bases at V and 2 bases at J, leaving 12 bases unmatched. Germline V gene sequence: CDR1 SQVTM, CDR2 ANQGSEA. The CDR3 extends over 17 amino acids. The CDR3 sequence is CSVGSSLAGDPTDTQYF. The CDR3 DNA reads as TGCAGCGTTGGATCCTCGCTAGCGGGGGACCCCACAGATACGCAGTATTTT.

This clone was counted a few times. This chain uses TRBV11-2 with TRBJ2-1; maybe TRBD2 (5 bases). CDR3 length equals 15 residues. V was shortened by 5 bases and J by 7 bases, with 18 bases between the two germline ends. CDR1 and CDR2 (germline): SGHAT, FQNNGV. The CDR3 spells CASSHEGAEWNEQFF. CDR3 DNA: TGTGCCAGCAGCCACGAGGGTGCTGAGTGGAATGAGCAGTTCTTC.